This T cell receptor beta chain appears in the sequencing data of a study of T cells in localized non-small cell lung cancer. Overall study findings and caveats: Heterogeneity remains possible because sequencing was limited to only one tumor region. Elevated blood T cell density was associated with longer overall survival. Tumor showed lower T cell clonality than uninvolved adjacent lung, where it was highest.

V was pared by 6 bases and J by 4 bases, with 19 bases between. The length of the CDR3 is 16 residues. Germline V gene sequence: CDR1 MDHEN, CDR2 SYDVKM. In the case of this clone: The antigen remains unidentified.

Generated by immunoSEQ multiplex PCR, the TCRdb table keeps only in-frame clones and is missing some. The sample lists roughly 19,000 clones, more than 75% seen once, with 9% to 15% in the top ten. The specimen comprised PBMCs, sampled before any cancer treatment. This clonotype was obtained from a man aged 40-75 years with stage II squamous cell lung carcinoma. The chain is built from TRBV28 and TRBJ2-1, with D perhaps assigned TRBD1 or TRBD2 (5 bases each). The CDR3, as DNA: TGTGCCAGCAGCCGACCGGGGCGTATCTATTACAATGAGCAGTTCTTC. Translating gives CASSRPGRIYYNEQFF.